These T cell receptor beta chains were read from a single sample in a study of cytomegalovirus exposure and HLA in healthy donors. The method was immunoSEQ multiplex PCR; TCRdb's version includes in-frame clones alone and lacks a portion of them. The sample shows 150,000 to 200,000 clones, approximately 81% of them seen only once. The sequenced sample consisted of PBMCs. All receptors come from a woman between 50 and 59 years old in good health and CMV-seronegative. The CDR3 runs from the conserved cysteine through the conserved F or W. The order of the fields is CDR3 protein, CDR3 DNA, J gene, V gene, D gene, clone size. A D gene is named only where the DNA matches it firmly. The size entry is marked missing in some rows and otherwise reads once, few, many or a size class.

CDR3 protein: CASIRSLTGELFF
CDR3 DNA: TGTGCCAGTATAAGAAGCCTCACCGGGGAGCTGTTTTTT
J gene: TRBJ2-2
V gene: TRBV19
D gene: NA
clone size: NA

CDR3 protein: CASSQGGLDEQFF
CDR3 DNA: TGCGCCAGCAGCCAAGGAGGGTTGGATGAGCAGTTCTTC
J gene: TRBJ2-1
V gene: TRBV4-1
D gene: NA
clone size: once

CDR3 protein: CASRPPISSYNEQFF
CDR3 DNA: TGTGCCAGCAGACCACCTATTAGCTCCTACAATGAGCAGTTCTTC
J gene: TRBJ2-1
V gene: TRBV28
D gene: NA
clone size: NA

CDR3 protein: CASSIRLQAYTRTIYF
CDR3 DNA: TGCGCCAGCAGCATACGATTACAGGCCTATACGAGAACCATATATTTT
J gene: TRBJ1-3
V gene: TRBV5-1
D gene: NA
clone size: NA

CDR3 protein: CASSLSSGPGAGSYNEQFF
CDR3 DNA: TGTGCCAGCTCACTCTCTAGCGGCCCAGGGGCGGGCTCCTACAATGAGCAGTTCTTC
J gene: TRBJ2-1
V gene: TRBV18
D gene: NA
clone size: NA

CDR3 protein: CASSSPGGSLGEQYF
CDR3 DNA: TGTGCCAGCAGCTCCCCTGGGGGGTCCCTCGGCGAGCAGTACTTC
J gene: TRBJ2-7
V gene: TRBV7-2
D gene: NA
clone size: few

CDR3 protein: CASSPLGGTEAFF
CDR3 DNA: TGTGCCAGCTCACCATTAGGGGGAACTGAAGCTTTCTTT
J gene: TRBJ1-1
V gene: TRBV18
D gene: NA
clone size: NA

CDR3 protein: CASSEPLGGIPYEQYF
CDR3 DNA: TGTGCCAGCAGTGAACCCCTCGGGGGAATCCCTTACGAGCAGTACTTC
J gene: TRBJ2-7
V gene: TRBV2
D gene: NA
clone size: few

CDR3 protein: CASSQTLITGTQYF
CDR3 DNA: TGCGCCAGCAGCCAAACACTAATAACGGGGACCCAGTACTTC
J gene: TRBJ2-5
V gene: TRBV4-1
D gene: NA
clone size: NA

CDR3 protein: CASSGQRGEKLFF
CDR3 DNA: TGTGCCAGCAGCGGACAAAGAGGAGAAAAACTGTTTTTT
J gene: TRBJ1-4
V gene: TRBV7-2
D gene: NA
clone size: NA